One and the same sample provided the 10 T cell receptor beta chains below, sequenced in a study of T cell responses to AZD1222 COVID-19 vaccine. The protocol was immunoSEQ multiplex PCR, while the TCRdb copy is restricted to in-frame clones and leaves out a portion. The sample comprises 90,000 to 100,000 clones, around nine tenths of which are singletons, and around a sixth rests with the top ten. The sequencing used peripheral blood, collected 28 days after the second AZD1222 dose. These receptors came from an adult who received the AZD1222 COVID-19 vaccine.

The chain links TRBV27 to TRBJ2-1; 7 positions agree with TRBD1. CDR1 is MNHEY and CDR2 is SMNVEV in the germline V gene (reference sequence). Germline trimming cut 4 bases from V and 9 bases from J; bases unmatched to any gene: 3. The CDR3 sequence is 12 residues long. This CDR3 is CASSSRDSEQFF. CDR3 coding DNA: TGTGCCAGCAGTTCCCGGGACAGTGAGCAGTTCTTC.

This chain uses TRBV27 with TRBJ2-7; D not resolved. There are 14 residues in the CDR3. The germline V gene encodes CDR1 MNHEY and CDR2 SMNVEV (reference sequence). Trimming left V 0 bases short and J 2 bases short, with 8 bases between. CDR3 region: CASSLSRPAYEQYF. DNA of the CDR3: TGTGCCAGCAGTTTATCCAGGCCGGCCTACGAGCAGTACTTC.

The chain links TRBV12-3 or TRBV12-4 to TRBJ1-2; D uncertain. This CDR3 is built from 13 residues. V dropped 3 bases and J dropped 5 bases, with 10 bases sitting between them. The CDR3 DNA follows: TGTGCCAGCAGTTTGAGGGAGGTTTATGGCTACACCTTC. Translation gives CASSLREVYGYTF.

The V call is TRBV3-1 (or the pseudogene TRBV3-2), the J call TRBJ1-2, with unresolved D. V dropped 2 bases and J dropped 8 bases, with 18 bases sitting between them. The CDR3 is made up of 15 amino acids. Germline V lookup: CDR1 LGHDT, CDR2 YNNKEL (reference sequence). The CDR3: CASSQLDPRHSGYTF. CDR3 bases: TGTGCCAGCAGCCAACTAGACCCGAGACATAGCGGCTACACCTTC.

The chain carries TRBV3-1 (or the pseudogene TRBV3-2) and TRBJ2-1; the D gene is possibly TRBD2 (6 bases). The CDR3 loop spans 13 amino acids. Trimming pared 0 bases from V and 14 bases from J, leaving 14 bases between. Germline V gives CDR1 LGHDT, CDR2 YNNKEL (reference sequence). CDR3 in amino acids: CASSQDRTIWKFF. CDR3 bases: TGTGCCAGCAGCCAAGACCGGACTATATGGAAGTTCTTC.

The rearrangement uses TRBV2 and TRBJ1-1; 7 bases line up with TRBD1. The germline gives CDR1 SNHLY, CDR2 FYNNEI. V lost 3 bases to trimming and J lost 3 bases; unmatched junction nucleotides: 10. This CDR3 spans 16 amino acids. Here the CDR3 reads CASSDPLDREDTEAFF. The CDR3 region has the DNA TGTGCCAGCAGTGATCCCCTCGACAGGGAAGACACTGAAGCTTTCTTT. Full variable domain (missing parts from reference TRBV2 and TRBJ1-1): EPEVTQTPSHQVTQMGQEVILRCVPISNHLYFYWYRQILGQKVEFLVSFYNNEISEKSEIFDDQFSVERPDGSNFTLKIRSTKLEDSAMYFCASSDPLDREDTEAFFGQGTRLTVV.

This sequence joins TRBV5-4 and TRBJ2-7, with 10 bases matching TRBD1. The CDR3 extends over 16 amino acids. Germline CDR1 reads SGHNT; CDR2 reads YYREEE (reference sequence). Trimming at V came to 5 bases and at J to 3 bases, leaving 11 bases not matched to a gene. The DNA of the CDR3 is TGTGCCAGCAGTCCCACCGGGACAGGGGTTCGCTACGAGCAGTACTTC. This translates into CASSPTGTGVRYEQYF.

The chain couples TRBV5-1 to TRBJ1-2; D may be TRBD1 (6 bases). The V gene lost 4 bases and the J gene lost 3 bases, with 16 bases spanning the gap. The V gene's germline CDR1 is SGHRS and CDR2 YFSETQ. CDR3 length: 15 residues. Here the CDR3 DNA reads TGCGCCAGCAGCCCTGGGTCAGGGGAGTACTATGGCTACACCTTC. Residues: CASSPGSGEYYGYTF.

This chain connects TRBV2 to TRBJ1-3; 9 positions agree with TRBD1. The junction had 3 bases not matched to a gene; V was cut back by 6 bases and J by 3 bases. This CDR3 has 14 residues. Per germline, CDR1 SNHLY and CDR2 FYNNEI. CDR3 loop: CASRDRGGGNTIYF. DNA of the CDR3: TGTGCCAGCAGGGACAGGGGAGGTGGAAACACCATATATTTT.

The table lists this clone with a count of one. The chain recombines TRBV5-1 with TRBJ2-1; 8 nucleotides agree with TRBD1. The germline V gene encodes CDR1 SGHRS and CDR2 YFSETQ. This CDR3 is 14 amino acids long. V trimming: 4 bases; J trimming: 4 bases; junction bases outside the gene matches: 4. The CDR3 nucleotides are TGCGCCAGCAGCGGTCAGGGGGCATACAATGAGCAGTTCTTC. It is translated as CASSGQGAYNEQFF.